This T cell receptor beta chain was found in a study of blood T cell repertoires in COVID-19. For the study at large: The samples span acute and convalescent COVID-19 from the United States, Italy and Spain. T cells, B-cell-depleted T cells, or PBMCs provided the cDNA or gDNA that served as material.

Under the authors' procedure: Amplification from reference gene primers served as the basis for estimated nucleated cell counts. Method: immunoSEQ multiplex PCR; TCRdb's copy keeps in-frame clones and lacks some. D and trimming were read from the DNA, whereas the V and J calls and clone size are those reported in that table. The sample includes roughly 250,000 clones, 70% to 90% of them seen just once. Participant-reported clinical history was the basis for cohort assignment. This sequence was found in a woman in her thirties or forties with acute COVID-19. The material sequenced was PBMCs or T cells enriched from blood (not recorded which).

CDR3 in amino acids: CASRGQGSGYGYTF. Here the CDR3 DNA reads TGTGCCAGCAGGGGACAGGGGAGCGGCTATGGCTACACCTTC. The J gene is TRBJ1-2, the V gene TRBV28; TRBD1 matches at 10 bases. The CDR3 is made up of 14 amino acids. The germline gives CDR1 MDHEN, CDR2 SYDVKM. J gave up 4 bases and V 6 bases, and 5 bases lay outside the gene matches.